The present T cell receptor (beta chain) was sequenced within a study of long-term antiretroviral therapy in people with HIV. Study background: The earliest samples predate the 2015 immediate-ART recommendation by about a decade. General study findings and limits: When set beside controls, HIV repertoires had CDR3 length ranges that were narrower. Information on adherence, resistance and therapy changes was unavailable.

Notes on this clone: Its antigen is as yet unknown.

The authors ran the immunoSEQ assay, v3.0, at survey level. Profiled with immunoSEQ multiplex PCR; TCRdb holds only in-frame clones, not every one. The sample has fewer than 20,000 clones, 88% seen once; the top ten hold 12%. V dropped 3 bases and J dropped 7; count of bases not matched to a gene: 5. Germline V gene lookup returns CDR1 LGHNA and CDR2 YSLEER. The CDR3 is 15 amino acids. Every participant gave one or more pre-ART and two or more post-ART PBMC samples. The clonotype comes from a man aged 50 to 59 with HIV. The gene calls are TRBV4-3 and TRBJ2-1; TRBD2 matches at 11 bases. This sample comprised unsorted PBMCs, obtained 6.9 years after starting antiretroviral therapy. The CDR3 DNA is TGCGCCAGCAGCCAGGACCGGACTAGCGGGAATGAGCAGTTCTTC. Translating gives CASSQDRTSGNEQFF.